Sequencing of this T cell receptor beta chain was carried out in a study of graft-versus-host responses after intestinal transplantation. Study in general: All recipients were transplanted with multivisceral, liver-intestinal, or isolated intestinal grafts.

About this clone: Its antigen is undetermined.

Overall study results and limits: Early after transplant, HvG clones declined as circulating GvH clones peaked.

Here immunoSEQ multiplex PCR was the method, and the copy in TCRdb shows in-frame clones only, minus some. The sample lists 60,000 to 65,000 clones; 90% to 95% were seen once. Sample: unstimulated CD8+ T cells sorted from spleen or lymph node cells, taken before transplant. This clonotype was obtained from a human donor who was the organ donor for an intestinal transplant.

The CDR3 region is CASRLGSDGEKLFF. The CDR3 coding sequence is TGTGCCAGTAGGCTGGGGAGCGACGGTGAAAAACTGTTTTTT. The V gene is TRBV19, the J gene TRBJ1-4; unclear D gene. CDR3 length: 14 residues. Germline V CDR1 and CDR2: LNHDA, SQIVND (reference sequence). V lost 6 bases, J lost 7 bases, and 15 bases lay in between.